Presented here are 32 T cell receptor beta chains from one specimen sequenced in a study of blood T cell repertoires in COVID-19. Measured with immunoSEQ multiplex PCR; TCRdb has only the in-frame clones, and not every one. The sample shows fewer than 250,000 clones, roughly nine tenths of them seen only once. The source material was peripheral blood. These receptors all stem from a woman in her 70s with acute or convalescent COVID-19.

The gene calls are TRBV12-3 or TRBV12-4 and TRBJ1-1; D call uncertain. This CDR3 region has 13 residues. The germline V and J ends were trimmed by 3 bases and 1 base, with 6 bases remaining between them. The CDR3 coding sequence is TGTGCCAGCAGTTTCCTCAGGAACACTGAAGCTTTCTTT. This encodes CASSFLRNTEAFF.

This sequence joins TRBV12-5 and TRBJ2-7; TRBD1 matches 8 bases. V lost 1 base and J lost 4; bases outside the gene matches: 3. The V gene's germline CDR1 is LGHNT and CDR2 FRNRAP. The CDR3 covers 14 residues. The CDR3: CASGLAGQVYEQYF. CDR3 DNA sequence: TGTGCTAGTGGTTTGGCGGGACAGGTATACGAGCAGTACTTC.

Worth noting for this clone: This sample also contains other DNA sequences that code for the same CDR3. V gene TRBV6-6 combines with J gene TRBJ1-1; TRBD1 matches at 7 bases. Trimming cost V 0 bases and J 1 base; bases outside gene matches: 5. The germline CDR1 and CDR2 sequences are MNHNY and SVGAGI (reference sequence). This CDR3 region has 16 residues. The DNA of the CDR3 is TGTGCCAGCAGTTACTCGAGGGGGCGAGAGAACACTGAAGCTTTCTTT. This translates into CASSYSRGRENTEAFF.

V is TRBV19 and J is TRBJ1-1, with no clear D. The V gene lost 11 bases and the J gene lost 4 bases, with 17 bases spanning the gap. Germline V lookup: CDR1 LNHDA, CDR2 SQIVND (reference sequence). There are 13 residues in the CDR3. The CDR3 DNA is TGTGCCCTGCAGGCCAGCTTTGGCACTGAAGCTTTCTTT. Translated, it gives CALQASFGTEAFF.

The CDR3 DNA sequence: TGTGCCAGCAGTTACAACCAGTATGGCTACACCTTC. It yields the protein CASSYNQYGYTF. The rearrangement joins TRBV6-5 to TRBJ1-2; D is uncertain. There are 12 residues in the CDR3. Deletions cut 2 bases from V and 5 bases from J, with 6 bases between. Germline values: CDR1 MNHEY, CDR2 SVGAGI.

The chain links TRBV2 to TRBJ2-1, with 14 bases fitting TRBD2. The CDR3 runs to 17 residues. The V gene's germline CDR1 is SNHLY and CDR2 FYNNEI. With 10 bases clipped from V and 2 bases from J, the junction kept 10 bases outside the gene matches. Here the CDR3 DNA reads TGTGCCAAAAATAAGGGACTAGCGGGGGTCACCTACAATGAGCAGTTCTTC. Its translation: CAKNKGLAGVTYNEQFF.

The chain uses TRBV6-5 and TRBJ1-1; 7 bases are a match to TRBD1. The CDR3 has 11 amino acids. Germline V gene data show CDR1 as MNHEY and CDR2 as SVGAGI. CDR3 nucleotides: TGTGCGACAGGGCAGGGCACTGAAGCTTTCTTT. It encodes CATGQGTEAFF.

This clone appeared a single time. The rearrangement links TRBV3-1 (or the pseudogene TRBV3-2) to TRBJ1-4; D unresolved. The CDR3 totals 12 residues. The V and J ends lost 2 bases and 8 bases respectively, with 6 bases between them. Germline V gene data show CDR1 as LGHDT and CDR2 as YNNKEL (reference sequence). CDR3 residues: CASSQLREKLFF. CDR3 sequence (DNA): TGTGCCAGCAGCCAATTGCGAGAAAAACTGTTTTTT.

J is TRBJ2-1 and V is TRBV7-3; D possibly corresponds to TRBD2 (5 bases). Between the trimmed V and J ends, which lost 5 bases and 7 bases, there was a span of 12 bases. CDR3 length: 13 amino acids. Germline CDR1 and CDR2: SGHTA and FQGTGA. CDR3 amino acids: CASSLTWRNEQFF. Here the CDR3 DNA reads TGTGCCAGCAGCCTCACTTGGAGGAATGAGCAGTTCTTC.

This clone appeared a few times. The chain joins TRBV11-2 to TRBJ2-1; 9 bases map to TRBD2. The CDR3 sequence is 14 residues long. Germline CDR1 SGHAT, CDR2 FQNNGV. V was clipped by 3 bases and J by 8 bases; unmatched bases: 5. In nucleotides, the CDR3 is TGTGCCAGCAGCTTTGTTAGCGGGAGCGATGAGCAGTTCTTC. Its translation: CASSFVSGSDEQFF.

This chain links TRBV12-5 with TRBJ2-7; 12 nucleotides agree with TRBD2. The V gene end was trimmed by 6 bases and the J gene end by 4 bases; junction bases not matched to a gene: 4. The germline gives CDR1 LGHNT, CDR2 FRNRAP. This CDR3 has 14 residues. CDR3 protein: CASGLGTSGYEQYF. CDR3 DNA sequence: TGTGCTAGTGGACTTGGGACTAGCGGGTACGAGCAGTACTTC. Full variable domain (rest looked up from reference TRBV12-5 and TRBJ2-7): DARVTQTPRHKVTEMGQEVTMRCQPILGHNTVFWYRQTMMQGLELLAYFRNRAPLDDSGMPKDRFSAEMPDATLATLKIQPSEPRDSAVYFCASGLGTSGYEQYFGPGTRLTVT.

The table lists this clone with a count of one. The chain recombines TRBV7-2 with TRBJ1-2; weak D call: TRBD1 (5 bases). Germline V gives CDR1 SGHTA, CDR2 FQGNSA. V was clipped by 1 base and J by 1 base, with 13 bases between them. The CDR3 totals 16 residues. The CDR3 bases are TGTGCCAGCAGCTTAGGGGCTGCGACAGATAACTATGGCTACACCTTC. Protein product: CASSLGAATDNYGYTF.

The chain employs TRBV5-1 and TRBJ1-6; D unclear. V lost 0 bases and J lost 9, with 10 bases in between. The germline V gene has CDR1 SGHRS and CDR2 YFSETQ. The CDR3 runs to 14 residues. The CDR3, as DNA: TGCGCCAGCAGCTTGGCCATACATGGTTCACCCCTCCACTTT. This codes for CASSLAIHGSPLHF.

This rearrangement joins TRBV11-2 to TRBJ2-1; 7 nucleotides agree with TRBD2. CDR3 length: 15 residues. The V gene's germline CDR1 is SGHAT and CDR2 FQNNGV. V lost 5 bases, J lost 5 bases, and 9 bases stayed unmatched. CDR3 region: CASSPNSGPHNEQFF. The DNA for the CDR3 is TGTGCCAGCAGCCCCAATAGCGGGCCCCACAATGAGCAGTTCTTC.

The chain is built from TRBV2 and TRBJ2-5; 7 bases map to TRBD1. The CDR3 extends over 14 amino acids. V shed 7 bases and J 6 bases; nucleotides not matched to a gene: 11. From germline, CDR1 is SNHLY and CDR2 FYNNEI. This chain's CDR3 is CASTPGQPWKTQYF. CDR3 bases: TGTGCCAGCACCCCGGGACAGCCTTGGAAGACCCAGTACTTC.

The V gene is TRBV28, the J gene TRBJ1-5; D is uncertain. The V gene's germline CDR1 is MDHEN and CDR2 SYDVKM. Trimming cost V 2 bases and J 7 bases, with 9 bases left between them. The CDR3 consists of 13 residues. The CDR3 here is CASSLTRVQPQHF. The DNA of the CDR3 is TGTGCCAGCAGTTTAACCCGGGTGCAGCCCCAGCATTTT.

CDR3 nucleotide sequence: TGTGCCAGCAGTCCATTGACTAGCCTAGGCTACAATGAGCAGTTCTTC. Residues: CASSPLTSLGYNEQFF. The chain has TRBV6-2 or TRBV6-3 and TRBJ2-1; TRBD2 agrees at 7 bases. Per the germline V gene, CDR1 is MNHEY and CDR2 is SVGEGT. The CDR3 is made up of 16 amino acids. V lost 5 bases, J lost 3 bases, and 10 bases stayed unmatched.

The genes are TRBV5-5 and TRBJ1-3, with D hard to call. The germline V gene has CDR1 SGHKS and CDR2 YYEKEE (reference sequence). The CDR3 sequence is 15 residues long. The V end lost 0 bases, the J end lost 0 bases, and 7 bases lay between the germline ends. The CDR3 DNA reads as TGTGCCAGCAGCTTGGACAGTTTCTCTGGAAACACCATATATTTT. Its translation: CASSLDSFSGNTIYF.

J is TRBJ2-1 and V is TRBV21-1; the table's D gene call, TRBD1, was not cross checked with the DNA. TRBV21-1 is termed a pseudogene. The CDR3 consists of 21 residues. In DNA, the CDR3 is TGTGCCAGCAGCTCCCCGCAGGCGGACAGGGCTACGTTGCAGTACATTTGGTGGCAGTTCTTC. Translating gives CASSSPQADRATLQYIWWQFF.

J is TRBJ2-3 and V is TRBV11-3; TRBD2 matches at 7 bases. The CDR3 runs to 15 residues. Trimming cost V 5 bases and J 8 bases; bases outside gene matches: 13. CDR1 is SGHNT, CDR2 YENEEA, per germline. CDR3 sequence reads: CASSLGGRERGTQYF. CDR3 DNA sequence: TGTGCCAGCAGCCTAGGAGGGAGGGAACGGGGTACGCAGTATTTT.

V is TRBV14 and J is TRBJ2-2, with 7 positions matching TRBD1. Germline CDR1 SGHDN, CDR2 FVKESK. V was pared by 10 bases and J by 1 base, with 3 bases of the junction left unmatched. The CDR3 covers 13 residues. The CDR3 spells CATQGLNTGELFF. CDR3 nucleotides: TGTGCCACACAGGGGTTGAACACCGGGGAGCTGTTTTTT.

CDR3 coding DNA: TGTGCCAGCAGCTCCCTCTTGGTAGCGGGATGGACAGATACGCAGTATTTT. Translated, it gives CASSSLLVAGWTDTQYF. This sequence joins TRBV7-8 and TRBJ2-3; the match to TRBD2 covers 8 bases. J was trimmed by 3 bases and V by 4 bases; bases with no gene match: 12. The CDR3 length is 17 residues. Looked up from germline, CDR1 is SGHVS and CDR2 is FQNEAQ.

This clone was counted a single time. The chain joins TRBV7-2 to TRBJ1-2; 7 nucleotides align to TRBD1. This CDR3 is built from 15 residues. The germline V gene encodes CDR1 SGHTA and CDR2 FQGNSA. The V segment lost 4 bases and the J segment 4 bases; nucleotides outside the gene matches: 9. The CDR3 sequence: CASSSPSRTGYGYTF. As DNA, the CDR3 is TGTGCCAGCAGCTCACCTTCAAGGACAGGCTATGGCTACACCTTC.

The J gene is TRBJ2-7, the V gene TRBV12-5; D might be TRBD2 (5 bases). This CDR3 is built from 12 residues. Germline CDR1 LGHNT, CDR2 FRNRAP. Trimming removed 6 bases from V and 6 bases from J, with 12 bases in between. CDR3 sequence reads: CASGRGGSEQYF. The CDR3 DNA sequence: TGTGCTAGTGGCCGAGGCGGGTCCGAGCAGTACTTC.

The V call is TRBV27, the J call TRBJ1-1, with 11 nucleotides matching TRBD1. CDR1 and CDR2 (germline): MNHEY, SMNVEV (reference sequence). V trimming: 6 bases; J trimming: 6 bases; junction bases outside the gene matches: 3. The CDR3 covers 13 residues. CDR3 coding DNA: TGTGCCAGCAGGGACAGGGGGCGATCTGAAGCTTTCTTT. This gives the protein CASRDRGRSEAFF.

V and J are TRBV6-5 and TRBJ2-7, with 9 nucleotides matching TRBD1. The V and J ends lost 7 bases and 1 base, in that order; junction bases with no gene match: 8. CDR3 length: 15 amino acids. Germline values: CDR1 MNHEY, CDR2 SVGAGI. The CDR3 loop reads CASKTGQGGSYEQYF. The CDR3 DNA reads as TGTGCCAGCAAAACGGGACAGGGTGGATCCTACGAGCAGTACTTC.

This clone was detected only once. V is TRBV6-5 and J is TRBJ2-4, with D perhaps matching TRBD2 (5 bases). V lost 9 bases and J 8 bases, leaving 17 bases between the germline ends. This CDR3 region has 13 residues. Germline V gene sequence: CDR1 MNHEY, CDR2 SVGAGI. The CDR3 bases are TGTGCCAGTCAGGCCTTGGGGAGAGACATTCAGTACTTC. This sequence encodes CASQALGRDIQYF.

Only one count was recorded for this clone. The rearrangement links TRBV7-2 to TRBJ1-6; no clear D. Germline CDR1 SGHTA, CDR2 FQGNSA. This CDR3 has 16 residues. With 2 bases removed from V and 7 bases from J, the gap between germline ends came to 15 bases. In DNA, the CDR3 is TGTGCCAGCAGCTTACGACGTGCGGGGTTAAATTCACCCCTCCACTTT. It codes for CASSLRRAGLNSPLHF.

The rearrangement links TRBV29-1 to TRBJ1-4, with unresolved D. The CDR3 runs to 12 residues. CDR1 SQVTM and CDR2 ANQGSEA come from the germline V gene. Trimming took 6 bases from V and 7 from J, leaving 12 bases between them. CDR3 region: CSVLTDSEKLFF. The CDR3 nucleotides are TGCAGCGTCTTGACGGACTCTGAAAAACTGTTTTTT.

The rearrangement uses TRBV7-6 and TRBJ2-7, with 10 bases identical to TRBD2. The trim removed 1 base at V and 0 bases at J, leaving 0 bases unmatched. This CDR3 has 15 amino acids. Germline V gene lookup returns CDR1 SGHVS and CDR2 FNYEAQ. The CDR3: CASSLGTSGSYEQYF. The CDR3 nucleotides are TGTGCCAGCAGCTTAGGGACTAGCGGCTCCTACGAGCAGTACTTC.

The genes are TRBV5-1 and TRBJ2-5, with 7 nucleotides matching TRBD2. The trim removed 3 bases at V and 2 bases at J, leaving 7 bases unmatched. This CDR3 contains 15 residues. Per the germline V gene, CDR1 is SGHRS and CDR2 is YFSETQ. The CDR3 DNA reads TGCGCCAGCAGCTACCTACCGGGGGGTCAAGAGACCCAGTACTTC. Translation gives CASSYLPGGQETQYF.

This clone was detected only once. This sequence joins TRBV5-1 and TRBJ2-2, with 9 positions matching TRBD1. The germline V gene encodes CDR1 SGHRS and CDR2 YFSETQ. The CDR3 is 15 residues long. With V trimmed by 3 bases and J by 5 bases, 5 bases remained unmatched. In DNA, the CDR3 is TGCGCCAGCAGCTGGACAGGGGCAGGGACCGGGGAGCTGTTTTTT. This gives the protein CASSWTGAGTGELFF.